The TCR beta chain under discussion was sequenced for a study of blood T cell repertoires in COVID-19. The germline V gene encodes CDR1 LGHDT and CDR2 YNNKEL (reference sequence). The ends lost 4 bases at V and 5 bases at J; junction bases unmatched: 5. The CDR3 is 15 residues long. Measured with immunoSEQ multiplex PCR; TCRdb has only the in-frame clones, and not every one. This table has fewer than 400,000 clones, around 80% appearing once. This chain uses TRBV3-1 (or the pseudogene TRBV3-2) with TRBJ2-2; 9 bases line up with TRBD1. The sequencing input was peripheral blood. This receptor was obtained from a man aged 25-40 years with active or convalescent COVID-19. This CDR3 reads CASSPRQGGTGELFF. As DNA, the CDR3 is TGTGCCAGCAGCCCCCGACAGGGGGGGACCGGGGAGCTGTTTTTT.